This T cell receptor (beta chain) was identified in a study of human T cells and chemical hapten exposure. Across the whole study: Patch testing placed 0.01% DPC on the upper back, with readings at 6 days. The cohort included alopecia areata under or over 50% scalp, totalis and universalis.

Germline V CDR1 and CDR2: WSHSY, SAAADI. CDR3 length: 14 residues. V lost 5 bases and J lost 1; bases outside the gene matches: 4. This clonotype appeared many times. No antigen is known for it. Notes on the study in general: The formation of large CDR3 similarity clusters by expanded TCRs significantly exceeded that of controls. Alopecia affecting every donor means their immune response may not match healthy people's.

TCRdb redid the calling of the RACE reads with MiXCR, one entry per CDR3 protein. The repertoire holds 40,000 to 50,000 distinct CDR3 sequences, with more than 3% as singletons. Documented time point: patch test 1, 2 weeks after DPC sensitization. Treatment denoted: therapeutic diphenylcyclopropenone sensitization with weekly scalp DPC. RNA extraction used unfractionated whole blood as the source of total RNA. The material was whole blood, obtained in connection with sensitization to the hapten diphenylcyclopropenone (DPC). This sequence was found in a man aged 45-65 years with alopecia areata. Some clones in this sample may be carry-over from other donors' samples. The chain combines TRBV10-2 with TRBJ2-5; 7 bases are a match to TRBD2. The CDR3 DNA sequence: TGCGCCAGCAGTCCAGCGGGACTCCAAGAGACCCAGTACTTC. As protein: CASSPAGLQETQYF.